The present entry profiles one TCR beta chain with its context. Only in-frame clones appear in the TCRdb table, and some are missing; sequencing was by immunoSEQ multiplex PCR. The table includes around 230,000 clones, 70% to 90% detected once. The entry originates in a study of blood T cell repertoires in COVID-19. Whole-study context: Some COVID-19 samples were acute and others convalescent; all came from the United States, Italy and Spain.

The Seattle patients joined while their infection was active and were tracked longitudinally afterward. This TCR derives from a man in his fifties with COVID-19, enrolled during active disease. The sequenced sample consisted of peripheral blood.

The DNA of the CDR3 is TGTGCCAGCAGCTTAGATAGGACAGGGTATCAGCCCCAGCATTTT. Translated: CASSLDRTGYQPQHF. This chain joins TRBV7-8 and TRBJ1-5; 8 positions agree with TRBD1. The junction had 4 bases not matched to a gene; V was cut back by 1 base and J by 5 bases. The CDR3 spans 15 residues. Germline CDR1 SGHVS, CDR2 FQNEAQ.